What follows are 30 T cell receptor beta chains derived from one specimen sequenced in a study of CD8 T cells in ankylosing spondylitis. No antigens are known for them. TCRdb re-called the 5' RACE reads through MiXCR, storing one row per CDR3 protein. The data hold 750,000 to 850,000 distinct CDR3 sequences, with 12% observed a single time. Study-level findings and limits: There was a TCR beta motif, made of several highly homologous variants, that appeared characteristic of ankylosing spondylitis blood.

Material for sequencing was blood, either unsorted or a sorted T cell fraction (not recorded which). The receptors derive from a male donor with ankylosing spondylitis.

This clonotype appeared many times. The CDR3 sequence is CASRPYTGRGNTIYF. Here the CDR3 DNA reads TGTGCCAGCAGACCTTATACCGGCAGAGGAAACACCATATATTTT. The chain carries TRBV12-3 or TRBV12-4 and TRBJ1-3; D uncertain. V shed 6 bases and J shed 4 bases, with 16 bases lying between them. The CDR3 length is 15 residues.

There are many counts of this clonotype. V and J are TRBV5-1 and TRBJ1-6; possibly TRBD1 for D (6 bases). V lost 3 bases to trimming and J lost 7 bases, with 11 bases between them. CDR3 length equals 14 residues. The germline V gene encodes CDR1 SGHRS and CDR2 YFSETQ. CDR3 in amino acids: CASSSGQPNSPLHF. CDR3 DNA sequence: TGCGCCAGCAGCTCTGGACAGCCGAATTCACCCCTCCACTTT.

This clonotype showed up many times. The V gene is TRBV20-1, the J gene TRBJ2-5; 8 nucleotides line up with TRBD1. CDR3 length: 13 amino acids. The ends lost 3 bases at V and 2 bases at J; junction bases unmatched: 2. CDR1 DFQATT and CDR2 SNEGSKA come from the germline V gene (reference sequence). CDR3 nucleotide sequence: TGCAGTGCTAGGGACAGGGAACAAGAGACCCAGTACTTC. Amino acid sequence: CSARDREQETQYF.

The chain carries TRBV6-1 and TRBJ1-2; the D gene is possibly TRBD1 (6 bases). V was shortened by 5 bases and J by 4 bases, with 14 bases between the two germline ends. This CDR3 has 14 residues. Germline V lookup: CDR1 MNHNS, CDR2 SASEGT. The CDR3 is CASSPRQDLYGYTF. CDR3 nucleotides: TGTGCCAGCAGTCCCCGACAGGACCTCTATGGCTACACCTTC.

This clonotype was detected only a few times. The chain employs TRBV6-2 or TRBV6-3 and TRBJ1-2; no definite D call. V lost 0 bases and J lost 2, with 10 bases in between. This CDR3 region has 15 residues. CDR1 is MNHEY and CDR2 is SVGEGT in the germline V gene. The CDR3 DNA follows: TGTGCCAGCAGTTACTCGACGAGGCAGAACTATGGCTACACCTTC. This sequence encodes CASSYSTRQNYGYTF.

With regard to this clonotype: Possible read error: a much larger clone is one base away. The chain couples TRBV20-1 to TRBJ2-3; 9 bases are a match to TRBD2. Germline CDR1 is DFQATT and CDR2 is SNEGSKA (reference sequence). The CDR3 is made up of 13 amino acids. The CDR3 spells CNAQTSGTDTQYF. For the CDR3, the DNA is TGCAATGCACAGACTAGCGGTACAGATACGCAGTATTTT.

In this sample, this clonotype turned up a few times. The DNA for the CDR3 is TGTGCCAGCAGCTCCAGACCGGGACCGAGGAACACTGAAGCTTTCTTT. It codes for CASSSRPGPRNTEAFF. V and J are TRBV11-2 and TRBJ1-1, with D possibly being TRBD1 (5 bases). This CDR3 has 16 residues. V dropped 4 bases and J dropped 1 base, with 16 bases sitting between them. CDR1 and CDR2 (germline): SGHAT, FQNNGV.

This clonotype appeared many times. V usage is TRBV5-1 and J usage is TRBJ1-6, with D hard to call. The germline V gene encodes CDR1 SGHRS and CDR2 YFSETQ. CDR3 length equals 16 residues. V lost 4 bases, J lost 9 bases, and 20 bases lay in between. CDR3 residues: CASSPLGPPNRSPLHF. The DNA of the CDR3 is TGCGCCAGCAGCCCGCTCGGCCCCCCGAACCGTTCACCCCTCCACTTT.

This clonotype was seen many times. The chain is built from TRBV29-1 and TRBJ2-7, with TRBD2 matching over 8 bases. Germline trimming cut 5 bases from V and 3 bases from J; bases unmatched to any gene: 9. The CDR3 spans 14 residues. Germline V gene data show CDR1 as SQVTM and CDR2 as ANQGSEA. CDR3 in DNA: TGCAGCGTTTCAAGGAGCGGGGGAATCTACGAGCAGTACTTC. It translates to CSVSRSGGIYEQYF.

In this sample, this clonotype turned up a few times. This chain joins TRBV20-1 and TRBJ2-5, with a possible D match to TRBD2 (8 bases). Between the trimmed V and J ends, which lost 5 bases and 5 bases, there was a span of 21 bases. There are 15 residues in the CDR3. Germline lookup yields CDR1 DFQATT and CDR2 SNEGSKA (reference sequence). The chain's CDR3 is CSAPERGPGGETQYF. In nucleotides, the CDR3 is TGCAGTGCTCCTGAAAGGGGGCCGGGAGGGGAGACCCAGTACTTC.

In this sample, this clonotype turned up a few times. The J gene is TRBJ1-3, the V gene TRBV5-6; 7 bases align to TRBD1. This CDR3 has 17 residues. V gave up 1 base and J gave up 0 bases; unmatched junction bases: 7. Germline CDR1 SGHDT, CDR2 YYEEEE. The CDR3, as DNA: TGTGCCAGCAGCTTGACGGGACAGACTTACTCTGGAAACACCATATATTTT. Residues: CASSLTGQTYSGNTIYF.

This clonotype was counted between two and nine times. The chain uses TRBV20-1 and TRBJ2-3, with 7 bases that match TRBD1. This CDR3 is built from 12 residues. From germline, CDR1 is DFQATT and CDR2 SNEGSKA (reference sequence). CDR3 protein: CSRTGAVDTQYF. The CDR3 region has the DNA TGCAGCCGAACAGGGGCCGTAGATACGCAGTATTTT.

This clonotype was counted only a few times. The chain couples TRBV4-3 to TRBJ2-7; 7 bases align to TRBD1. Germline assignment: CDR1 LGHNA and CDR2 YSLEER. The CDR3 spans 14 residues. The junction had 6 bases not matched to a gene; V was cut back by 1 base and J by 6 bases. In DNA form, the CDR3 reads TGCGCCAGCAGCCAAGGACAGGGAATGGGCGAGCAGTACTTC. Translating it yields CASSQGQGMGEQYF.

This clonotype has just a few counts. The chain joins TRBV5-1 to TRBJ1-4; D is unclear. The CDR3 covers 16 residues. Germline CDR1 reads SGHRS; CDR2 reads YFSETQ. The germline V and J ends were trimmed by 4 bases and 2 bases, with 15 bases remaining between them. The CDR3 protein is CASSPTGSATNEKLFF. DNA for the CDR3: TGCGCCAGCAGCCCCACCGGGTCCGCTACTAATGAAAAACTGTTTTTT.

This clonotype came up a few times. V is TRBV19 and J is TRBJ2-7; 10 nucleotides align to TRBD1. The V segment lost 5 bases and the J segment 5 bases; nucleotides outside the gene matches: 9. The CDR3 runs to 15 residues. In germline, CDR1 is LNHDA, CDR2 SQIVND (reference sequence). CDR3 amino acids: CASSFRQGAKNEQYF. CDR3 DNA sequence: TGTGCCAGTAGTTTCCGACAGGGGGCTAAGAACGAGCAGTACTTC. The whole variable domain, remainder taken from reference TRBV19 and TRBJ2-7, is DGGITQSPKYLFRKEGQNVTLSCEQNLNHDAMYWYRQDPGQGLRLIYYSQIVNDFQKGDIAEGYSVSREKKESFPLTVTSAQKNPTAFYLCASSFRQGAKNEQYFGPGTRLTVT.

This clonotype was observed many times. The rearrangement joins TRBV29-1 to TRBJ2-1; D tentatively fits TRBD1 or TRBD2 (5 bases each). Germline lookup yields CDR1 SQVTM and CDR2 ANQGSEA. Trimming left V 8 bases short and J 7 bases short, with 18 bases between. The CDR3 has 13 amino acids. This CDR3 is CSSHGAGWNEQFF. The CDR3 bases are TGCAGCTCACACGGGGCAGGGTGGAATGAGCAGTTCTTC.

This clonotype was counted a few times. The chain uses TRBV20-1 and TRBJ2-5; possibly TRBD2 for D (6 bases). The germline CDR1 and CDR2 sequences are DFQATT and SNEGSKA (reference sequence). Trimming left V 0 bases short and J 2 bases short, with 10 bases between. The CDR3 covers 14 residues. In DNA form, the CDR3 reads TGCAGTGCTAGAGATGCGGGGAAACAAGAGACCCAGTACTTC. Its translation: CSARDAGKQETQYF.

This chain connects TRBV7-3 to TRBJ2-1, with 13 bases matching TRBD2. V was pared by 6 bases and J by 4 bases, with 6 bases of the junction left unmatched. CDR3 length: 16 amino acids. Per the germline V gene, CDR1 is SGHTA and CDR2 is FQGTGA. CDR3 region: CASRLLAGGRYNEQFF. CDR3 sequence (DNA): TGTGCCAGCAGACTACTAGCGGGAGGGCGGTACAATGAGCAGTTCTTC. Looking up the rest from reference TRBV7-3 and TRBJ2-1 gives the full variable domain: GAGVSQTPSNKVTEKGKYVELRCDPISGHTALYWYRQSLGQGPEFLIYFQGTGAADDSGLPNDRFFAVRPEGSVSTLKIQRTERGDSAVYLCASRLLAGGRYNEQFFGPGTRLTVL.

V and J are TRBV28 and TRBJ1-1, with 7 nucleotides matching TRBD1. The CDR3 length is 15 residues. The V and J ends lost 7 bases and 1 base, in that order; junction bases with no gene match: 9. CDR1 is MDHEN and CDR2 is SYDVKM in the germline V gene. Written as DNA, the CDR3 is TGTGCCAGCACCCTCCAGGGGGTGGCGAACACTGAAGCTTTCTTT. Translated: CASTLQGVANTEAFF.

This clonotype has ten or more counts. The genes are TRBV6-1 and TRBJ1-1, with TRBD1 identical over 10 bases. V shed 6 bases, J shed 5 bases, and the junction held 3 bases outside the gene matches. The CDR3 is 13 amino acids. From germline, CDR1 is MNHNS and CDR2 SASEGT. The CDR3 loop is CASRDRGRTEAFF. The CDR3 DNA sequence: TGTGCCAGCAGAGACAGGGGGCGAACTGAAGCTTTCTTT.

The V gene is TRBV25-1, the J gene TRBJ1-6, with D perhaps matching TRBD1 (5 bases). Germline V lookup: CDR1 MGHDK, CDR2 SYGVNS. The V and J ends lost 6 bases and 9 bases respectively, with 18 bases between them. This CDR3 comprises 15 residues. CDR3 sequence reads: CASSARAGGGSPLHF. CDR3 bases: TGTGCCAGCAGCGCTCGGGCCGGTGGGGGTTCACCCCTCCACTTT.

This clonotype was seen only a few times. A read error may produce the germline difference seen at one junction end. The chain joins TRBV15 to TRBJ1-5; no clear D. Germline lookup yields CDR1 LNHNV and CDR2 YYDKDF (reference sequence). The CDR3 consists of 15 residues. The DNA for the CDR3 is TGTGCCGCCAGCAAGGGCACCTATAGCAATCAGCCCCAGCATTTT. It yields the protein CAASKGTYSNQPQHF.

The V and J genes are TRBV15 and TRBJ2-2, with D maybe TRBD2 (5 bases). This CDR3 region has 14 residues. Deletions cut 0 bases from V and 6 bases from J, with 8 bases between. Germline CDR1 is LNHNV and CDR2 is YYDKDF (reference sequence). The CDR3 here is CATSRDPGSGELFF. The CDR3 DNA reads TGTGCCACCAGCAGAGATCCGGGGTCCGGGGAGCTGTTTTTT.

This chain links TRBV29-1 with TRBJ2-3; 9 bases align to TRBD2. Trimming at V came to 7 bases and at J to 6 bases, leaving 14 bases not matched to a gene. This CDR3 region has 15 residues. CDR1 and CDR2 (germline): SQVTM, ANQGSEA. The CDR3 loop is CSGLFPPAGGDTQYF. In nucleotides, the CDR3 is TGCAGCGGCCTCTTCCCTCCAGCGGGGGGCGATACGCAGTATTTT.

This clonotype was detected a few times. CDR3 sequence reads: CASSQVGKAEEQYF. The CDR3 bases are TGCGCCAGCAGCCAAGTGGGGAAGGCCGAAGAGCAGTACTTC. This chain joins TRBV4-3 and TRBJ2-7; D not resolved. Trimming cost V 1 base and J 7 bases, with 14 bases left between them. Germline CDR1 reads LGHNA; CDR2 reads YSLEER. This CDR3 region has 14 residues.

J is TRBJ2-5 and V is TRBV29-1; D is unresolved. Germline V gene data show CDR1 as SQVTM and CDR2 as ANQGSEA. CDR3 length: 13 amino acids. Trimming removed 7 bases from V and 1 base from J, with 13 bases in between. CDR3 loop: CSEARLRQETQYF. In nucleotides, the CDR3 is TGCAGCGAGGCGAGGCTCCGCCAAGAGACCCAGTACTTC.

CDR3 bases: TGTGCCAGCTCACCTCTCGACACAGCTGAAGCTTTCTTT. Its protein product is CASSPLDTAEAFF. The V gene is TRBV18, the J gene TRBJ1-1, with D uncertain. Germline V gives CDR1 KGHSH, CDR2 LQKENI. The CDR3 loop spans 13 amino acids. Trimming left V 3 bases short and J 6 bases short, with 11 bases between.

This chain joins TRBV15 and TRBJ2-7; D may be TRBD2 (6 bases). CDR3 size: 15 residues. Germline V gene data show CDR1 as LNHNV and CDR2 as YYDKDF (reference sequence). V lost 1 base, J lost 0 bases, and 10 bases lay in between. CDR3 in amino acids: CATSRGLADSYEQYF. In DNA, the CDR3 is TGTGCCACCAGCAGAGGGTTAGCGGACTCCTACGAGCAGTACTTC.

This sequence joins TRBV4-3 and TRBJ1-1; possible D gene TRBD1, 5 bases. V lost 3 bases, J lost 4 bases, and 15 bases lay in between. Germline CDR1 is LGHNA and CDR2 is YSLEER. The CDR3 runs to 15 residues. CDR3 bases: TGCGCCAGCAGCCAGGGGGGACTCTGGGGCACTGAAGCTTTCTTT. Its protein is CASSQGGLWGTEAFF.

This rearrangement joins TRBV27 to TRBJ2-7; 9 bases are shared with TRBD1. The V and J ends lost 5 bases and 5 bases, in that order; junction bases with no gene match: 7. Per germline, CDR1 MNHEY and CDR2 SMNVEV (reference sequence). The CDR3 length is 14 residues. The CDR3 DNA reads TGTGCCAGCAGTGGCTACAGGGGGCGGGACGAGCAGTACTTC. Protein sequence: CASSGYRGRDEQYF.